This TCR beta chain was observed in a study of cytomegalovirus exposure and HLA in healthy donors. General study findings and limits: Rates of TCR association differed by HLA locus in a later analysis, with DRB1 highest and HLA-C lowest. For TCR beta chains, V- and J-gene trimming was later linked to a missense DCLRE1C variant. Analyses of presence/absence relied on an assumption of roughly uniform sequencing depth across donors.

PCR primers comprised 60 Vbeta and 13 Jbeta primers. The table came from immunoSEQ multiplex PCR; TCRdb's copy has only in-frame clones and leaves some out. The sample holds about 200,000 clones, almost 85% seen once. For this clone: Its antigen remains unknown.

This CDR3 has 15 residues. Germline V lookup: CDR1 SGHKS, CDR2 YYEKEE (reference sequence). V was clipped by 5 bases and J by 2 bases, with 16 bases between them. The receptor was derived from a woman between 50 and 59 years old in good health and CMV-seronegative. This rearrangement joins TRBV5-5 to TRBJ2-5; tentatively, D is TRBD1 (7 bases). Material: PBMCs. DNA of the CDR3: TGTGCCAGCAGTACGCTTGCGGGACAGCAAGAGACCCAGTACTTC. Its protein product is CASSTLAGQQETQYF.